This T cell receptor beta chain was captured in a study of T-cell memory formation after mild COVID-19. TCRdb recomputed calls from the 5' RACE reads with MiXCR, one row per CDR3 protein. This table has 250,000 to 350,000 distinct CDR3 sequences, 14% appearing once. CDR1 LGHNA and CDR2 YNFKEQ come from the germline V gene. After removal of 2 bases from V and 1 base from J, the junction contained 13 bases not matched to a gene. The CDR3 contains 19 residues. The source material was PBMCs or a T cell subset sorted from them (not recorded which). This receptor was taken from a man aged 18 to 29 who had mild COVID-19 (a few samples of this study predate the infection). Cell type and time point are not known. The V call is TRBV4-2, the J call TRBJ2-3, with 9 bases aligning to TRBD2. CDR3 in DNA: TGTGCCAGCAGCCAATACTCCTCCGGGACTAGCAGGGGCACAGATACGCAGTATTTT. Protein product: CASSQYSSGTSRGTDTQYF.